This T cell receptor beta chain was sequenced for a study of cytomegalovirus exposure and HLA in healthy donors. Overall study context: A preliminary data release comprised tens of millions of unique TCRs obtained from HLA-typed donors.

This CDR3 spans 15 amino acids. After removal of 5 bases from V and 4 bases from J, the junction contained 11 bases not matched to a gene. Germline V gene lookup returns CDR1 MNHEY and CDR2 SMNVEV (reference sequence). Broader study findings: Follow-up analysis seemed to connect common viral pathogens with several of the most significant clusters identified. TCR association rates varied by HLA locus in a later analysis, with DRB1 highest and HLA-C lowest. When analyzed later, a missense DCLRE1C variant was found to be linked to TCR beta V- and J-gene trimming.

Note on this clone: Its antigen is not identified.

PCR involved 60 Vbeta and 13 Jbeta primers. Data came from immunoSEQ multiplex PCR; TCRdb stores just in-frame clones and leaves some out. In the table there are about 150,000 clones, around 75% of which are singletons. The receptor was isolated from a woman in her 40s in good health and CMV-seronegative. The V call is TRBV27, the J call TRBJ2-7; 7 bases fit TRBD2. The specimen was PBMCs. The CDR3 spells CASSLWGLSSYEQYF. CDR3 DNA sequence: TGTGCCAGCAGTCTCTGGGGACTAAGTAGTTACGAGCAGTACTTC.